The T cell receptor beta chain described here comes from a study of Graves' ophthalmopathy and Graves' hyperthyroidism. Background on the study: Ahead of any treatment, peripheral blood was obtained at the initial diagnosis. General study results and limits: It was with about 68% sensitivity and roughly 75% specificity that the model predicted ophthalmopathy progression. A model of 13 signatures distinguished ophthalmopathy from stable hyperthyroidism at approximately 89% sensitivity and 81.08% specificity.

V was trimmed by 5 bases and J by 2 bases, leaving 12 bases between them. This CDR3 has 14 amino acids. The study amplified TCR beta CDR3 regions using RNA transcripts. First-round RT-PCR with HTBI primers preceded a second-round multiplex PCR. TCRdb itself ran the multiplex PCR reads through MiXCR, one entry per CDR3 protein. Altogether 150,000 or so distinct CDR3 sequences are present, 39% being singletons, with the ten largest covering 8% to 10%. This clonotype was counted many times. The antigen is not known. The sample was peripheral blood. The chain carries TRBV12-3 or TRBV12-4 and TRBJ1-1; unclear D gene. The receptor was isolated from a man younger than 45 with Graves' ophthalmopathy. The CDR3 here is CASSPTDTNTEAFF. The CDR3 nucleotides are TGTGCCAGCAGTCCCACAGATACTAACACTGAAGCTTTCTTT.